This T cell receptor beta chain emerged from a study of blood T cell repertoires in COVID-19. Study-level background: From the United States, Italy and Spain came samples of acute and convalescent COVID-19.

In the authors' workflow: Nucleated cell counts were estimated from reference gene primer amplification. Here immunoSEQ multiplex PCR was the method, and the copy in TCRdb shows in-frame clones only, minus some. V and J calls plus clone size are reproduced from that table; the DNA served to infer D and trimming. In the table there are approximately 240,000 clones, nearly 90% of which are singletons. Input material: peripheral blood. The clonotype was recovered from a woman between 40 and 55 years old who had recovered from COVID-19.

The CDR3 here is CASSLATSPYNEQFF. For the CDR3, the DNA is TGTGCCAGCAGCTTAGCGACTTCCCCTTACAATGAGCAGTTCTTC. This chain joins TRBV11-3 and TRBJ2-1; D is unresolved. This CDR3 contains 15 residues. Germline assignment: CDR1 SGHNT and CDR2 YENEEA. Trimming left V 1 base short and J 4 bases short, with 11 bases between.